This is a list of T cell receptor beta chains from one sample in a study of technical replicates of blood from several donors. The repertoire was sequenced with immunoSEQ multiplex PCR; TCRdb's copy has only in-frame clones and lacks some. The table records 60,000 to 80,000 clones, roughly 90% of them present only once. Specimen: PBMCs. The receptor source for this set is a human donor in good health. Some clones in this sample may be carry-over from other donors' samples. Both conserved end residues are part of each CDR3. D genes are given only for firm matches.

V	J	D	CDR3	DNA
TRBV5-4	TRBJ1-2	TRBD1	CASSLLDREYGYTF	TGTGCCAGCAGCTTACTTGACAGGGAGTATGGCTACACCTTC
TRBV2	TRBJ2-7	NA	CASSLSYEQYF	TGTGCCAGCAGTTTATCCTACGAGCAGTACTTC
TRBV20-1	TRBJ2-3	NA	CSASSTDTQYF	TGCAGTGCTAGCAGTACAGATACGCAGTATTTT
TRBV6-6	TRBJ2-7	TRBD1	CASRGQNYEQYF	TGTGCCAGCAGGGGACAGAACTACGAGCAGTACTTC
TRBV5-1	TRBJ2-7	TRBD2	CASSLYGTSGGPVYEQYF	TGCGCCAGCAGCTTGTACGGGACTAGCGGGGGGCCCGTTTACGAGCAGTACTTC
TRBV2	TRBJ2-7	NA	CASSEFSLGSSYEQYF	TGTGCCAGCAGTGAATTTTCGCTGGGCAGTTCCTACGAGCAGTACTTC
TRBV5-4	TRBJ1-3	TRBD1	CASSLSGTGTGNTIYF	TGTGCCAGCAGCTTGTCCGGGACAGGGACCGGAAACACCATATATTTT
TRBV7-9	TRBJ2-6	NA	CASSLDGSSGANVLTF	TGTGCCAGCAGCTTAGACGGTAGCTCTGGGGCCAACGTCCTGACTTTC
TRBV19	TRBJ2-7	NA	CASSIVGSSLQQYF	TGTGCCAGTAGTATAGTTGGCTCCTCGTTGCAGCAGTACTTC
TRBV18	TRBJ2-5	NA	CASTSDSAETQYF	TGTGCCAGCACCTCGGACTCCGCCGAGACCCAGTACTTC
TRBV6-5	TRBJ1-1	NA	CASSYLGRNGGTEAFF	TGTGCCAGCAGTTACTTGGGGAGAAACGGAGGCACTGAAGCTTTCTTT
TRBV6-6	TRBJ1-2	NA	CASSYSIRGEEGYTF	TGTGCCAGCAGTTACTCGATTCGAGGGGAGGAAGGCTACACCTTC
TRBV4-3	TRBJ2-2	NA	CASSQLRGRDTGELFF	TGCGCCAGCAGCCAACTCAGGGGAAGAGACACCGGGGAGCTGTTTTTT
TRBV9	TRBJ2-5	TRBD2	CASSVEASGFQETQYF	TGTGCCAGCAGCGTAGAGGCTAGCGGGTTCCAAGAGACCCAGTACTTC
TRBV9	TRBJ2-3	NA	CASSALADTTDTQYF	TGTGCCAGCAGCGCCTTAGCGGATACCACAGATACGCAGTATTTT
TRBV4-1	TRBJ1-1	TRBD1	CASSGQGNTEAFF	TGCGCCAGCAGTGGACAGGGGAACACTGAAGCTTTCTTT
TRBV27	TRBJ1-4	NA	CASSSFSTGGKLFF	TGTGCCAGCAGTTCCTTCTCGACAGGCGGGAAACTGTTTTTT
TRBV19	TRBJ2-2	NA	CASSTRRGVGNTGELFF	TGTGCCAGTAGTACGAGGCGGGGTGTGGGAAACACCGGGGAGCTGTTTTTT
TRBV7-9	TRBJ2-1	TRBD2	CASRPIAGAGNEQFF	TGTGCCAGCAGACCAATAGCGGGAGCCGGCAATGAGCAGTTCTTC
TRBV29-1	TRBJ2-2	NA	CSVVGGTVNTGELFF	TGCAGCGTTGTTGGGGGGACAGTGAACACCGGGGAGCTGTTTTTT
TRBV28	TRBJ1-2	TRBD1	CATGTGNYGYTF	TGTGCCACCGGGACAGGGAACTATGGCTACACCTTC
TRBV11-2	TRBJ1-2	NA	CASSLDGPGAYTF	TGTGCCAGCAGCTTAGATGGTCCGGGAGCCTACACCTTC
TRBV10-3	TRBJ2-1	TRBD2	CAISESSGRGQFF	TGTGCCATCAGTGAGTCGTCCGGGAGGGGGCAGTTCTTC
TRBV7-2	TRBJ1-3	NA	CASSLVGARRAIYF	TGTGCCAGCAGCTTAGTGGGGGCCAGAAGGGCCATATATTTT
TRBV27	TRBJ1-1	NA	CASSPLGGMNTEAFF	TGTGCCAGCAGCCCCCTCGGGGGGATGAACACTGAAGCTTTCTTT
TRBV21-1	TRBJ2-1	NA	CASSKEGGTRFF	TGTGCCAGCAGCAAAGAAGGAGGGACGAGGTTCTTC
TRBV5-6	TRBJ2-1	TRBD2	CASSSSGSMHEQFF	TGTGCCAGCAGCTCTAGCGGGAGTATGCATGAGCAGTTCTTC
TRBV15	TRBJ1-5	NA	CATSRGRSVGNQPQHF	TGTGCCACCAGCAGAGGTCGGAGTGTTGGCAATCAGCCCCAGCATTTT
TRBV9	TRBJ2-2	NA	CASSVTGRTGELFF	TGTGCCAGCAGCGTAACAGGAAGAACCGGGGAGCTGTTTTTT
TRBV18	TRBJ2-3	NA	CASSVASFTDTQYF	TGTGCCAGCTCGGTAGCGTCCTTCACAGATACGCAGTATTTT
TRBV5-1	TRBJ1-2	TRBD1	CASSSQGQGDGYTF	TGCGCCAGCAGCTCCCAGGGACAGGGTGATGGCTACACCTTC
TRBV18	TRBJ2-7	TRBD1	CASSPIPGQAIQYF	TGTGCCAGCTCACCAATCCCCGGACAGGCGATCCAGTACTTC